Included here is one T cell receptor (beta chain) sequence, with context. This specimen comes from a study of blood T cell repertoires in COVID-19. Study-level background: Samples of COVID-19 (acute and convalescent) were obtained from the United States, Italy and Spain. PBMCs, B-cell-depleted T cells, or T cells provided the cDNA or gDNA that made up the material.

Measured with immunoSEQ multiplex PCR; TCRdb has only the in-frame clones, and not every one. The data contain 57,000 or so clones, more than 75% of them singletons. What was sequenced was peripheral blood. The receptor was derived from a middle-aged man with active or convalescent COVID-19.

CDR3 residues: CASSSRSDYTF. In DNA, the CDR3 is TGTGCCAGCAGCTCTAGGTCAGACTACACCTTC. V and J are TRBV7-9 and TRBJ1-2, with unresolved D. The CDR3 is made up of 11 amino acids. The germline V gene encodes CDR1 SEHNR and CDR2 FQNEAQ (reference sequence). Between the trimmed V and J ends, which lost 4 bases and 10 bases, there was a span of 10 bases. Based on the CDR3 plus reference TRBV7-9 and TRBJ1-2, the full variable domain is DTGVSQNPRHKITKRGQNVTFRCDPISEHNRLYWYRQTLGQGPEFLTYFQNEAQLEKSRLLSDRFSAERPKGSFSTLEIQRTEQGDSAMYLCASSSRSDYTFGSGTRLTVV.